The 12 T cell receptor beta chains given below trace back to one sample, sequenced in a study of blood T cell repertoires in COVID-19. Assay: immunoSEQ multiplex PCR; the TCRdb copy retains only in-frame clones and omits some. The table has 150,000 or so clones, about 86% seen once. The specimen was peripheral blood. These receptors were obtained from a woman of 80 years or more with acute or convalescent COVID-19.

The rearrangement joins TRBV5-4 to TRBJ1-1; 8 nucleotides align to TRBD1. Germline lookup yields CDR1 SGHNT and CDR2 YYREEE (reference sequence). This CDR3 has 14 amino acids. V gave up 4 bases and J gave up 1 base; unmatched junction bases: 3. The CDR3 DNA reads TGTGCCAGCAGCCCTCAGGGGGCGAACACTGAAGCTTTCTTT. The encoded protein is CASSPQGANTEAFF.

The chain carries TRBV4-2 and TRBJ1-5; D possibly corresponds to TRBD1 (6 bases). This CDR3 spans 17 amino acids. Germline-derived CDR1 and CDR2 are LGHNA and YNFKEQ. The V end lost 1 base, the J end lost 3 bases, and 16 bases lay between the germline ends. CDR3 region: CASSQVGEQGHNQPQHF. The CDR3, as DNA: TGTGCCAGCAGCCAAGTGGGGGAACAGGGCCACAATCAGCCCCAGCATTTT.

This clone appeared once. CDR3 DNA: TGTGCCAGCAGTTACTTAACCGGGGCCTACGAGCAGTACTTC. Translating gives CASSYLTGAYEQYF. The chain recombines TRBV6-5 with TRBJ2-7, with D possibly TRBD2 on 5 matching bases. The germline V and J ends were trimmed by 1 base and 2 bases, with 9 bases remaining between them. Germline CDR1 reads MNHEY; CDR2 reads SVGAGI. The CDR3 is 14 residues long.

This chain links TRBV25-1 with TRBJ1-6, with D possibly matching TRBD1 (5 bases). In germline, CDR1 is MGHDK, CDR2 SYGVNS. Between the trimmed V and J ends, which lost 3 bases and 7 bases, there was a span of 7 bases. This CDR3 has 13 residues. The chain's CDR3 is CASSERQNSPLHF. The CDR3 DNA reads TGTGCCAGCAGTGAGCGACAGAATTCACCCCTCCACTTT.

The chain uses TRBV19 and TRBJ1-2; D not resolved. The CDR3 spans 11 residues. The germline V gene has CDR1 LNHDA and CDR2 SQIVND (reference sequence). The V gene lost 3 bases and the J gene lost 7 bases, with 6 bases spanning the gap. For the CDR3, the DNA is TGTGCCAGTAGTATGGAGGGTGGCTACACCTTC. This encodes CASSMEGGYTF. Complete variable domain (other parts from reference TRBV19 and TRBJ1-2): DGGITQSPKYLFRKEGQNVTLSCEQNLNHDAMYWYRQDPGQGLRLIYYSQIVNDFQKGDIAEGYSVSREKKESFPLTVTSAQKNPTAFYLCASSMEGGYTFGSGTRLTVV.

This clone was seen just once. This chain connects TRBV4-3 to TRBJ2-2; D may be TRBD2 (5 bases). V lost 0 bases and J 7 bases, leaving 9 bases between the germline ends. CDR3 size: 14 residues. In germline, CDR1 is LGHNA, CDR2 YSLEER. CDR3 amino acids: CASSQDHAGGELFF. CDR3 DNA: TGCGCCAGCAGCCAAGATCATGCGGGCGGGGAGCTGTTTTTT.

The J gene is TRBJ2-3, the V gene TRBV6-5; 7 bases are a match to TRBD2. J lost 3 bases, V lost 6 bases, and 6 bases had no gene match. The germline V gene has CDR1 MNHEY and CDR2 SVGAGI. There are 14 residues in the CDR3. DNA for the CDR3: TGTGCCAGCAGCCTGGGGGGGAGGACAGATACGCAGTATTTT. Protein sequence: CASSLGGRTDTQYF.

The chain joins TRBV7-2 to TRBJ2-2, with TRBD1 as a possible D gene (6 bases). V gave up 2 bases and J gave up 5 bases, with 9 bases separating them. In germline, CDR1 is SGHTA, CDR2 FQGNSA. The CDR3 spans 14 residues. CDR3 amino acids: CASSLSQGTGELFF. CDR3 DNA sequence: TGTGCCAGCAGCTTATCGCAGGGGACCGGGGAGCTGTTTTTT.

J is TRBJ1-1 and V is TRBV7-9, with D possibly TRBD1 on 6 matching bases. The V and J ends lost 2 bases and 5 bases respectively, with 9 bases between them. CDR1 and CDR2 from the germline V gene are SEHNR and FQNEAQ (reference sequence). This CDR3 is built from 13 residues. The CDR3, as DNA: TGTGCCAGCAGCTTAAACAGGGTGACTGAAGCTTTCTTT. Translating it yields CASSLNRVTEAFF.

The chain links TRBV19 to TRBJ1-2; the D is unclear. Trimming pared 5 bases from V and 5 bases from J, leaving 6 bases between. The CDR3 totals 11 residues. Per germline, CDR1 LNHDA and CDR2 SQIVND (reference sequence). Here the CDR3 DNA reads TGTGCCAGTAGTTCCCTTTATGGCTACACCTTC. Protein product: CASSSLYGYTF. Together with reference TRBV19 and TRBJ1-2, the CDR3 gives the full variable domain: DGGITQSPKYLFRKEGQNVTLSCEQNLNHDAMYWYRQDPGQGLRLIYYSQIVNDFQKGDIAEGYSVSREKKESFPLTVTSAQKNPTAFYLCASSSLYGYTFGSGTRLTVV.

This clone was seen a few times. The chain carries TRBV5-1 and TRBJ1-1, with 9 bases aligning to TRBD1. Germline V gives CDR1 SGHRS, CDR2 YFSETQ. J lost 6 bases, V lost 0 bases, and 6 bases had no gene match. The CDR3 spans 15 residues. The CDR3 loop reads CASSLGLDRGPEAFF. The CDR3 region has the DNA TGCGCCAGCAGCTTGGGGCTGGACAGGGGCCCTGAAGCTTTCTTT.

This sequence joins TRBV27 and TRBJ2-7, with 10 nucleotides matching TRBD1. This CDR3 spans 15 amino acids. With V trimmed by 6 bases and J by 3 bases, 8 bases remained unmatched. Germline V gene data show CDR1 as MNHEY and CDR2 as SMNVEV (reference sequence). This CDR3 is CASRVGTGALYEQYF. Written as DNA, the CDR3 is TGTGCCAGCAGGGTCGGGACAGGGGCTCTCTACGAGCAGTACTTC.